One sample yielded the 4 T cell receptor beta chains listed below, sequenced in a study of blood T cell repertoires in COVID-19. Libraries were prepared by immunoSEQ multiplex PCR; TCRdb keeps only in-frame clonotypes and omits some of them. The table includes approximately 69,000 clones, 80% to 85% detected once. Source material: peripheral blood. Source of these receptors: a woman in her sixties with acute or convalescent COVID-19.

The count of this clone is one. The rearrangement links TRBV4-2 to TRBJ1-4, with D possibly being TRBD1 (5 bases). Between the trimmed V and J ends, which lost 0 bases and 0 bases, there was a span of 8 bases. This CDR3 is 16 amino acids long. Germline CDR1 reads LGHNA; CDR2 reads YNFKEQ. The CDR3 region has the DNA TGTGCCAGCAGCCAAGAGACAGTTGCAACTAATGAAAAACTGTTTTTT. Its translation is CASSQETVATNEKLFF.

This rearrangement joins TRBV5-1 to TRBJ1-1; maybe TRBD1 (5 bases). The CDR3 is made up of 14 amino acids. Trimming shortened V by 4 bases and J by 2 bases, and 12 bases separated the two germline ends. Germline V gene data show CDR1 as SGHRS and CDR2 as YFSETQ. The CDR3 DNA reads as TGCGCCAGCAGCCCCGGACACGGTAACACTGAAGCTTTCTTT. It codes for CASSPGHGNTEAFF. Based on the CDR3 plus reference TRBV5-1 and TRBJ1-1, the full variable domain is KAGVTQTPRYLIKTRGQQVTLSCSPISGHRSVSWYQQTPGQGLQFLFEYFSETQRNKGNFPGRFSGRQFSNSRSEMNVSTLELGDSALYLCASSPGHGNTEAFFGQGTRLTVV.

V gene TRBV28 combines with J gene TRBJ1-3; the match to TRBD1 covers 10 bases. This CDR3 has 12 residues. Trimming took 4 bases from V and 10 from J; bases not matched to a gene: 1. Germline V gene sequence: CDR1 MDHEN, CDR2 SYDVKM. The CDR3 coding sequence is TGTGCCAGCAGTTCGGACAGGGGGACCATATATTTT. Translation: CASSSDRGTIYF. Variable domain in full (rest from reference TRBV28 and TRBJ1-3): DVKVTQSSRYLVKRTGEKVFLECVQDMDHENMFWYRQDPGLGLRLIYFSYDVKMKEKGDIPEGYSVSREKKERFSLILESASTNQTSMYLCASSSDRGTIYFGEGSWLTVV.

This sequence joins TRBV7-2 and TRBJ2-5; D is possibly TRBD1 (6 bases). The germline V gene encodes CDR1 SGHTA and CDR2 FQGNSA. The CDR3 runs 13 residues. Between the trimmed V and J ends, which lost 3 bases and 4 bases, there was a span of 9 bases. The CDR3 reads CASSLGAVETQYF. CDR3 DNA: TGTGCCAGCAGCTTGGGGGCCGTAGAGACCCAGTACTTC.